This T cell receptor (beta chain) originates from a study of cytomegalovirus exposure and HLA in healthy donors. The PCR made use of 60 Vbeta and 13 Jbeta primers. The table came from immunoSEQ multiplex PCR; TCRdb's copy has only in-frame clones and leaves some out. The top ten clones hold 2.9% of a sample with 200,000 to 250,000 clones, 70% to 90% of them seen once. CDR1 and CDR2 (germline): MDHEN, SYDVKM. The trim removed 7 bases at V and 2 bases at J, leaving 6 bases unmatched. There are 14 residues in the CDR3. Sequenced material: PBMCs. The V gene is TRBV28, the J gene TRBJ2-5, with 8 bases fitting TRBD2. This receptor was taken from a man aged 25-45 years in good health and CMV-seronegative. DNA of the CDR3: TGTGCCAGCACCCTACCGGGGGGGCAAGAGACCCAGTACTTC. This translates into CASTLPGGQETQYF.